This TCR beta chain was profiled in a study of OX40 agonist ivuxolimab in advanced cancers. J gave up 1 base and V 5 bases, and 4 bases lay outside the gene matches. There are 14 residues in the CDR3. Germline loops: CDR1 LGHNA, CDR2 YNFKEQ. Method: immunoSEQ multiplex PCR; TCRdb's copy keeps in-frame clones and lacks some. Seen here are 25,000 to 40,000 clones, about four fifths observed once, and the top ten hold about 20%. The chain joins TRBV4-2 to TRBJ1-1; TRBD1 matches 7 bases. The receptor's source is an adult with an advanced solid tumor such as melanoma, head and neck, liver or kidney cancer. Source: CD4+ or CD8+ T cells sorted from blood, taken in a trial of the OX40 agonist ivuxolimab. CDR3 in DNA: TGTGCCAGCAGCTTGGACAGGCAGAACACTGAAGCTTTCTTT. Residues: CASSLDRQNTEAFF.